This T cell receptor (beta chain) was captured by sequencing in a study of shared clonotypes between healthy human individuals (dated by TCRdb to 2020 to 2022). In the study overall: Two women and three men aged 18 to 49 years were included in the cohort. Each donor's leukapheresis produced roughly between roughly 0.85 and 10 billion PBMCs. To estimate repertoire size and how much clonotype sharing occurs between individuals, the study deeply sequenced the blood TCR repertoires of roughly 5 healthy adults. To increase sequencing depth and limit assay-specific biases, TCR repertoire library preparation and sequencing were carried out by different laboratories using diverse techniques. Per donor, three plates each were used for CD4 naive and CD4 memory, two for CD8 naive, and one for CD8 memory.

On this clone itself: Its target antigen remains unknown. No base quality values were provided; no much bigger clone lies one nucleotide off.

From the germline V gene (reference sequence), CDR1 is SEHNR and CDR2 is FQNEAQ. V is shortened by 1 base, J by 8 bases, and the region joining them spans 11 bases. There are 14 amino acids in the CDR3, from cysteine to phenylalanine inclusive. Just the 42-base CDR3 DNA is kept, in frame starting at base 1. For the CD8 naive samples, CD45RO-negative cells were positively selected for CCR7, yielding a CD45RA+CCR7+ population from which TemRA cells were excluded. Healthy HIV-negative adults with no recently reported acute infections or vaccinations were included as donors. Every donor was a Caucasian adult residing in Nashville, Tennessee, USA. Blood was obtained by leukapheresis, after which PBMCs were separated by Ficoll-Histopaque density gradient centrifugation and cryopreserved in liquid nitrogen vapor phase. Analytical flow cytometry was used to check the purity and quantity of each magnetically sorted T cell population. Each sorted fraction had its genomic DNA isolated and then quantified by UV absorbance on a Nanodrop 2000c.

The paper's findings and limits, for the study overall: Only blood was sampled, and tissue TCR repertoires likely differ from those in blood. Naive subsets generally had larger estimated clonotype richness than memory subsets. Pairwise subsampling led to the expectation that sequencing depth would affect the degree of clonotype sharing among donors. Higher generation probabilities were observed for clonotypes shared by all four sorted-subset donors than for non-shared clonotypes. The genetic and exposure-history diversity represented was limited by the small number of donors. When a handful of donors were compared, the shared fraction of clonotypes was roughly 4.8% for naive CD4, approximately 3.5% for naive CD8, 2.3% for memory CD4, and less than 0.45% for memory CD8. Even with the large sequencing depth, rarefaction of the sorted-subset datasets indicated that sequencing was incomplete.

Using the deep immunoSEQ assay, TCR CDR3 regions were amplified from genomic DNA by multiplex PCR. Extracted genomic DNA from each cell subset was spread evenly across all wells of several immunoSEQ 96-well plates, with each plate serving as a replicate. For sorted subsets, each replicate PCR was loaded with 200 ng genomic DNA, equivalent to 25,000 to 35,000 T cell genomes. Purified libraries were measured with a Qubit 3.0 fluorometer, size-checked on a Bioanalyzer 2100, and measured again with the KAPA Library Quantification kit. Every immunoSEQ 96-well plate was sequenced on a separate single-read 150-cycle Illumina NextSeq 550 flow cell. Per the authors' processing: Because the immunoSEQ output included only junctional sequences and no quality scores, the filtering could not be the same as the filtering used for full-length reads. To assign V/J genes and CDR3, sequences were annotated against IMGT germline references using PyIR, a Python wrapper for IgBLAST v1.9. Reads were filtered out if the reads had weak V/J assignments (E-value above 1e-6), no CDR3, stop codons, out-of-frame junctions, or ambiguous translated residues. V3J clonotypes were defined as sequences sharing an identical inferred V gene, J gene, and CDR3 amino acid sequence. To compute the percentage overlap between repertoires, the number of shared unique clonotypes was divided by the size of the smaller repertoire. RTK rarefaction, the Chao1 estimator, and Recon v2.1 estimates of unobserved clonotypes were used to assess repertoire richness. Generation probabilities were computed with OLGA for all TCRbeta clonotypes obtained by the gDNA method from a few donors. TCRdb took over this immuneACCESS table, retaining in-frame rearrangements with V and J assigned. Such tables are incomplete; in checked studies, under half of the missing clones stem from an unresolved V gene, and the remainder is unexplained. V and J calls and clone size come straight from that table; D and trimming were deduced from the DNA. Here the sample has 630,000 or so clones; about 98% occur a single time. The ten biggest clones cover around 0.3% of the sample.

This sequence originates from a man aged 25 to 40 in good health. Sequencing was done on a sample of naive CD8+ T cells sorted from blood. Taken with the paper, the label for cell subset or site translates to: CD45RA+CCR7+. The rearranged segments are TRBV7-9 and TRBJ1-4; the D segment could be TRBD1, given 5 matching bases. The DNA is as follows: TGTGCCAGCAGCTTAGGAGGGGCACAGGAAAAACTGTTTTTT. Translated, it reads CASSLGGAQEKLFF.